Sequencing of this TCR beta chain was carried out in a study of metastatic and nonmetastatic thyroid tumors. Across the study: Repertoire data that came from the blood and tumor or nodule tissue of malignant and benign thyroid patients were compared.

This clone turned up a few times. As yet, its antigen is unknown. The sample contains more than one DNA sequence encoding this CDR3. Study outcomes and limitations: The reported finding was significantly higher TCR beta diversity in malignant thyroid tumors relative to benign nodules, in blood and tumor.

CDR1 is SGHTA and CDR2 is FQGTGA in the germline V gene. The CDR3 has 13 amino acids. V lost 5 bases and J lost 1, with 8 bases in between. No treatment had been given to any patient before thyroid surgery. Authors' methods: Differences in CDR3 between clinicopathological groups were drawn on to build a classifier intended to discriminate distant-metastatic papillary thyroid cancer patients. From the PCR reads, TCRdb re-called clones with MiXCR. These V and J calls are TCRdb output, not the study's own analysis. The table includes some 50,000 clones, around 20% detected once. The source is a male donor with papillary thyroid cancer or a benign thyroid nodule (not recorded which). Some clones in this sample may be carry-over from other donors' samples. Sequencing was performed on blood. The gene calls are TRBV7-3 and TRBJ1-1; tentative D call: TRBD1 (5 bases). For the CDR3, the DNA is TGTGCCAGCAGCGTGCAGGGGAACACTGAAGCTTTCTTT. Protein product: CASSVQGNTEAFF.